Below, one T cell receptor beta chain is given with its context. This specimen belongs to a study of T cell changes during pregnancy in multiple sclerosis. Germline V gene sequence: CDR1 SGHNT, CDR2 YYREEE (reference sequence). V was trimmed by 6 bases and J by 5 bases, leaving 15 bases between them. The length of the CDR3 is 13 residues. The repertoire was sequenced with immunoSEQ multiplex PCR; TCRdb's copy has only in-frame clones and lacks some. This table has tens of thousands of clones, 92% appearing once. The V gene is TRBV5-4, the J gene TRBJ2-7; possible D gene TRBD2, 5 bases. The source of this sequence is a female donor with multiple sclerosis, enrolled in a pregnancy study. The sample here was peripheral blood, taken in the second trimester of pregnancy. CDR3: CASISVARNEQYF. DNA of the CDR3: TGTGCCAGCATTTCAGTAGCGAGGAACGAGCAGTACTTC.